The entry below gives a single T cell receptor beta chain sequence along with its context. The germline V gene has CDR1 LGHDT and CDR2 YNNKEL (reference sequence). The V end lost 4 bases, the J end lost 2 bases, and 13 bases lay between the germline ends. The CDR3 consists of 15 residues. The entry originates in a study of blood T cell repertoires in COVID-19. Turning to the study itself: Samples representing acute and convalescent COVID-19 were sourced from the United States, Italy and Spain.

Sequencing was performed with immunoSEQ multiplex PCR; in TCRdb, only in-frame clones are kept and a portion is missing. The sample shows more than 350,000 clones, about 87% of them seen only once. The sequenced material came from PBMCs or T cells enriched from blood (not recorded which). The origin of this receptor is a woman between 45 and 60 years old who had recovered from COVID-19. This rearrangement joins TRBV3-1 (or the pseudogene TRBV3-2) to TRBJ2-3; tentative D call: TRBD2 (5 bases). The CDR3: CASSPAGIHTDTQYF. In nucleotides, the CDR3 is TGTGCCAGCAGCCCAGCCGGGATACACACAGATACGCAGTATTTT.